This entry lists 20 T cell receptor beta chains sequenced from one sample in a study of blood T cells in healthy people across ages. Then a second PCR, running roughly 7 to 11 cycles, was carried out with a sample-barcoded 5' primer and a J-beta primer mix. TCRdb re-derived calls from the 5' RACE reads in MiXCR, one entry per CDR3 protein. The data hold hundreds of thousands of distinct CDR3 sequences, with approximately 48% observed a single time. The specimen was blood. The receptor set was obtained from a man between 60 and 70 years old in good health.

The rearrangement links TRBV30 to TRBJ1-6; TRBD1 is a possible D gene (6 bases). This CDR3 has 19 residues. Germline-derived CDR1 and CDR2 are GTSNPN and SVGIG (reference sequence). Trimming cost V 4 bases and J 5 bases, with 27 bases left between them. This chain's CDR3 is CAWTFGQSAYGVDNSPLHF. The CDR3 nucleotides read TGTGCCTGGACCTTCGGACAGTCTGCTTATGGGGTTGATAATTCACCCCTCCACTTT.

This chain joins TRBV28 and TRBJ1-5; D may be TRBD1 (5 bases). V was clipped by 10 bases and J by 2 bases, with 15 bases between them. CDR3 length equals 14 residues. Germline V CDR1 and CDR2: MDHEN, SYDVKM. Written as DNA, the CDR3 is TGTGCCACCACCAGGGTATTCGGCAATCAGCCCCAGCATTTT. Protein: CATTRVFGNQPQHF.

Only a few counts were recorded for this clonotype. The chain uses TRBV20-1 and TRBJ2-7; D unclear. Germline-derived CDR1 and CDR2 are DFQATT and SNEGSKA (reference sequence). Deletions cut 2 bases from V and 4 bases from J, with 6 bases between. The CDR3 totals 11 residues. The CDR3 reads CSARREYEQYF. CDR3 in DNA: TGCAGTGCTAGAAGAGAATACGAGCAGTACTTC.

A note on this clonotype: An end of the junction differs from the germline gene, which may be a read error. This chain joins TRBV6-1 and TRBJ2-5; D is uncertain. The CDR3 extends over 14 amino acids. Germline assignment: CDR1 MNHNS and CDR2 SASEGT. The CDR3 loop is CASSEMRKKEAQYF. The CDR3 nucleotides are TGTGCCAGCAGTGAAATGAGAAAAAAAGAGGCCCAGTACTTC.

V gene TRBV28 combines with J gene TRBJ1-3; D unresolved. The CDR3 is 14 amino acids. Germline lookup yields CDR1 MDHEN and CDR2 SYDVKM. V lost 6 bases, J lost 0 bases, and 9 bases lay in between. In DNA form, the CDR3 reads TGTGCCAGCAGACGGAGAGACTCTGGAAACACCATATATTTT. Amino acids: CASRRRDSGNTIYF.

This clonotype has a handful of counts. The V gene is TRBV7-9, the J gene TRBJ2-1, with 9 positions matching TRBD1. The CDR3 loop spans 15 amino acids. The junction had 5 bases not matched to a gene; V was cut back by 3 bases and J by 5 bases. Germline V gene lookup returns CDR1 SEHNR and CDR2 FQNEAQ (reference sequence). The CDR3 DNA reads TGTGCCAGCAGCTTCGGGACAGGGTCCAACAATGAGCAGTTCTTC. Encoded protein: CASSFGTGSNNEQFF.

J is TRBJ2-7 and V is TRBV20-1; the D gene is possibly TRBD1 (6 bases). Trimming took off 0 bases at V and 3 bases at J, with 15 bases between the two ends. Germline V gene sequence: CDR1 DFQATT, CDR2 SNEGSKA (reference sequence). The CDR3 contains 15 residues. This CDR3 is CSARDLAGESYEQYF. For the CDR3, the DNA is TGCAGTGCTAGAGATCTGGCAGGGGAGAGCTACGAGCAGTACTTC.

The chain is built from TRBV4-1 and TRBJ2-7; perhaps TRBD2 as D (6 bases). Germline values: CDR1 MGHRA, CDR2 YSYEKL. Trimming took off 2 bases at V and 9 bases at J, with 11 bases between the two ends. This CDR3 is built from 12 residues. CDR3 in amino acids: CASSQSGGVQYF. The CDR3 nucleotides are TGCGCCAGCAGCCAATCCGGGGGTGTGCAGTACTTC.

This sequence joins TRBV4-3 and TRBJ2-1; D not certain. In germline, CDR1 is LGHNA, CDR2 YSLEER. The CDR3 length is 15 residues. V was trimmed by 0 bases and J by 10 bases, leaving 16 bases between them. CDR3 residues: CASSQDSSSKREQFF. CDR3 in DNA: TGCGCCAGCAGCCAAGATTCTAGTTCGAAACGGGAGCAGTTCTTC.

The J gene is TRBJ2-5, the V gene TRBV5-6, with D perhaps TRBD1 (5 bases). This CDR3 has 15 amino acids. Trimming took 3 bases from V and 11 from J, leaving 23 bases between them. Germline CDR1 and CDR2: SGHDT and YYEEEE. The CDR3 region is CASSSGYWSGNEQYF. As DNA, the CDR3 is TGTGCCAGCAGCTCAGGCTACTGGTCAGGGAATGAGCAGTACTTC.

The V and J genes are TRBV12-5 and TRBJ1-2, with D hard to call. CDR3 size: 11 residues. Germline values: CDR1 LGHNT, CDR2 FRNRAP. V was pared by 1 base and J by 13 bases, with 10 bases between. The CDR3 DNA sequence: TGTGCTAGTGGTTTGGACCGGGATCTCACCTTC. This encodes CASGLDRDLTF.

The genes are TRBV6-5 and TRBJ2-1, with 11 bases lining up with TRBD2. The CDR3 is 16 residues long. J was trimmed by 2 bases and V by 5 bases; bases with no gene match: 5. CDR1 MNHEY and CDR2 SVGAGI come from the germline V gene. DNA of the CDR3: TGTGCCAGCAGTCGCGGGACTAGCGGAGCCTACAATGAGCAGTTCTTC. It specifies CASSRGTSGAYNEQFF.

This clonotype was observed a few times. The J gene is TRBJ1-2, the V gene TRBV5-5; the D is unclear. The V gene lost 2 bases and the J gene lost 1 base, with 9 bases spanning the gap. The germline V gene has CDR1 SGHKS and CDR2 YYEKEE (reference sequence). The CDR3 contains 14 residues. The CDR3 is CASSFGWGNYGYTF. The CDR3 coding sequence is TGTGCCAGCAGCTTCGGATGGGGTAACTATGGCTACACCTTC.

In regard to this clonotype: The limits of the CDR3 on the DNA are not certain, so only TCRdb's listed CDR3 is given. The chain recombines TRBV28 with TRBJ2-5; TRBD1, the D gene given by the table, was not confirmed from the DNA. Ends included, the CDR3 has 14 residues. Germline loops: CDR1 MDHEN, CDR2 SYDVKM. CDR3 protein: CASIFGRGTYERYF.

The V and J genes are TRBV3-1 and TRBJ1-2; 9 nucleotides align to TRBD1. The V gene end was trimmed by 1 base and the J gene end by 6 bases; junction bases not matched to a gene: 3. The length of the CDR3 is 14 residues. Germline-derived CDR1 and CDR2 are LGHDT and YNNKEL (reference sequence). The CDR3 coding sequence is TGTGCCAGCAGCCAAGCAGGGACAGGGAATGGCTACACCTTC. Translation: CASSQAGTGNGYTF.

About this clonotype: Germline is not matched at one junction end, which may reflect a read error. The V call is TRBV12-3 or TRBV12-4, the J call TRBJ2-3, with TRBD2 matching 7 bases. The CDR3 runs 15 residues. As DNA, the CDR3 is TGTGCCAGCAGTTTATGGCGGGGGAGCACAGATGCGCAGTATTTT. Translating it yields CASSLWRGSTDAQYF.

V gene TRBV20-1 combines with J gene TRBJ2-2; tentatively, D is TRBD2 (6 bases). This CDR3 is built from 16 residues. The germline V gene has CDR1 DFQATT and CDR2 SNEGSKA (reference sequence). V gave up 2 bases and J gave up 0 bases, with 13 bases separating them. The CDR3 DNA reads as TGCAGTGCTAGACCTCCCGGGACTTCGAACACCGGGGAGCTGTTTTTT. This gives the protein CSARPPGTSNTGELFF.

The sample holds one count of this clonotype. The chain is built from TRBV11-3 and TRBJ2-7; D is possibly TRBD2 (6 bases). The DNA end favors TRBJ2-5, so the J call may be wrong. This CDR3 has 13 residues. CDR1 and CDR2 (germline): SGHNT, YENEEA. The CDR3: CASRRGSGETQYF. As DNA, the CDR3 is TGTGCCAGCAGGCGGGGAAGTGGGGAGACCCAGTACTTC.

This clonotype was seen a handful of times. This chain uses TRBV20-1 with TRBJ2-5; the match to TRBD2 covers 8 bases. V shed 2 bases and J 1 base; nucleotides not matched to a gene: 3. There are 14 residues in the CDR3. Germline CDR1 and CDR2: DFQATT and SNEGSKA (reference sequence). CDR3 sequence: CSARIAGTQETQYF. Here the CDR3 DNA reads TGCAGTGCTAGAATAGCGGGGACCCAAGAGACCCAGTACTTC.

About this clonotype itself: Possible read error: a much larger clone is one base away. V and J are TRBV29-1 and TRBJ2-7; no firm D call. Germline V gene data show CDR1 as SQVTM and CDR2 as ANQGSEA. The CDR3 is 11 amino acids. For the CDR3, the DNA is TGCAGCGTCGAAACCTCCTGCGAGCAGTACTTC. This translates into CSVETSCEQYF.